Given below is one T cell receptor (beta chain) in context. This sample is drawn from a study of blood T cell repertoires in COVID-19. Study at large: T cells, B-cell-depleted T cells, or PBMCs provided the cDNA or gDNA that served as material.

Methods used by the authors: Quantification of nucleated cells was approximated via reference gene primer amplification. The method was immunoSEQ multiplex PCR; TCRdb's version includes in-frame clones alone and lacks a portion of them. V and J calls and clone size come straight from that table; D and trimming were deduced from the DNA. The repertoire includes about 160,000 clones, about 86% of them detected once, and roughly 4.1% sits in the top ten. The receptor was derived from a woman in her seventies with acute or convalescent COVID-19. Material for sequencing was peripheral blood.

In DNA form, the CDR3 reads TGTGCCAGCAGCTTGGGCCCAGGGGGCCCCGACTATGGCTACACCTTC. It is translated as CASSLGPGGPDYGYTF. The rearrangement joins TRBV5-6 to TRBJ1-2, with TRBD1 identical over 8 bases. CDR3 length equals 16 residues. Germline V gene sequence: CDR1 SGHDT, CDR2 YYEEEE. V lost 0 bases, J lost 3 bases, and 7 bases stayed unmatched.